The T cell receptor beta chain described here comes from a study of blood T cells in healthy people across ages. Looking at the study overall: The capture of about one barcoded beta molecule per two T cells was achieved by template switching.

The study's findings and limits: What prevented conclusive comparison of naive and antigen-experienced cells was that PBMCs were unsorted. Per million T cells, TCR beta diversity dropped about linearly as age rose.

Combining a sample-barcoded 5' primer with a J-beta primer mix, a second PCR ran for 7 to 11 cycles. Each of the samples gave a minimum of 2.5 million paired-end reads that contained CDR3. From the 5' RACE reads, TCRdb called clonotypes with MiXCR, one entry per CDR3 protein. The sample has fewer than 950,000 distinct CDR3 sequences, approximately 53% seen once. Turning to this clonotype: Its antigen remains unknown.

The sequenced material came from blood. The receptor comes from a man aged 80 or over in good health.

The DNA of the CDR3 is TGCAGTGCTAGACTAGCGCCCTCCCCGGAAGAGACCCAGTACTTC. Translation gives CSARLAPSPEETQYF. This rearrangement joins TRBV20-1 to TRBJ2-5, with D perhaps matching TRBD2 (6 bases). Between the trimmed V and J ends, which lost 2 bases and 3 bases, there was a span of 16 bases. Per the germline V gene, CDR1 is DFQATT and CDR2 is SNEGSKA (reference sequence). This CDR3 contains 15 residues.